Given below is one T cell receptor beta chain in context. What it binds is unknown. This sample was taken from a study of cytomegalovirus exposure and HLA in healthy donors. General study results and limits: Reports indicate that TCR beta sequences accurately predicted the HLA-A and HLA-B alleles of most subjects. Later analysis placed DRB1 highest and HLA-C lowest in TCR association rates, which differed by HLA locus. Some V segments, TRBV6-2 and TRBV6-3 among them, were indistinguishable and were therefore excluded. Most of the TCR beta V segments (in an earlier analysis) were productive either about 90% or about 30% of the time.

The PCR had 60 Vbeta and 13 Jbeta primers. Clones were sequenced by immunoSEQ multiplex PCR, and TCRdb holds only the in-frame ones, with some missing. The sample carries more than 95,000 clones, more than 80% recorded once. Germline V CDR1 and CDR2: SGHRS, YFSETQ. Trimming took off 0 bases at V and 0 bases at J, with 9 bases between the two ends. The CDR3 is made up of 15 amino acids. The sequenced sample was PBMCs. The rearrangement uses TRBV5-1 and TRBJ1-2; no firm D call. The sequence was obtained from a man between 18 and 29 years old in good health and CMV-seronegative. The CDR3 DNA sequence: TGCGCCAGCAGCTTGGGAGGATCCCCTAACTATGGCTACACCTTC. It translates to CASSLGGSPNYGYTF.